A single sample gave rise to the 32 T cell receptor beta chains below, sequenced in a study of cytomegalovirus exposure and HLA in healthy donors. The PCR made use of 60 Vbeta and 13 Jbeta primers. Measured with immunoSEQ multiplex PCR; TCRdb has only the in-frame clones, and not every one. The table has some 120,000 clones, 55% to 75% seen once. Sequencing was performed on PBMCs. These receptors were obtained from a man younger than 40 in good health and CMV-seropositive.

The V gene is TRBV6-5, the J gene TRBJ1-5; D is unclear. The CDR3 loop spans 14 amino acids. Trimming cost V 5 bases and J 4 bases, with 12 bases left between them. Germline-derived CDR1 and CDR2 are MNHEY and SVGAGI. The CDR3 DNA reads as TGTGCCAGCAGTCAGTTTCAGGAAAATCAGCCCCAGCATTTT. Its protein product is CASSQFQENQPQHF.

This clone was counted a few times. The V and J genes are TRBV7-9 and TRBJ1-4; 9 bases align to TRBD1. J lost 8 bases, V lost 5 bases, and 12 bases had no gene match. From germline, CDR1 is SEHNR and CDR2 FQNEAQ (reference sequence). The CDR3 is made up of 16 amino acids. As DNA, the CDR3 is TGTGCCAGCAGCCCGACAGGGGGGGCTGGGTGGGAAAAACTGTTTTTT. This sequence encodes CASSPTGGAGWEKLFF.

This clone appeared a few times. V gene TRBV9 combines with J gene TRBJ1-1, with TRBD1 matching over 9 bases. The CDR3 sequence is 15 residues long. Germline CDR1 SGDLS, CDR2 YYNGEE. The V gene end was trimmed by 0 bases and the J gene end by 2 bases; junction bases not matched to a gene: 2. In DNA form, the CDR3 reads TGTGCCAGCAGCGTAGGGGGACAGGGAAACACTGAAGCTTTCTTT. It encodes CASSVGGQGNTEAFF.

The V gene is TRBV27, the J gene TRBJ1-2; 9 bases match TRBD1. Looked up from germline, CDR1 is MNHEY and CDR2 is SMNVEV (reference sequence). This CDR3 comprises 17 residues. J was trimmed by 2 bases and V by 6 bases; bases with no gene match: 13. This chain's CDR3 is CASSSIRDRVRNYGYTF. The CDR3 DNA sequence: TGTGCCAGCAGCTCCATCCGGGACAGGGTGAGGAACTATGGCTACACCTTC.

The chain uses TRBV10-3 and TRBJ2-5, with no clear D. The V end lost 2 bases, the J end lost 5 bases, and 9 bases lay between the germline ends. Germline values: CDR1 ENHRY, CDR2 SYGVKD. This CDR3 comprises 13 residues. Here the CDR3 reads CAISEPYGETQYF. The DNA of the CDR3 is TGTGCCATCAGTGAGCCCTACGGGGAGACCCAGTACTTC.

The rearrangement joins TRBV23-1 to TRBJ2-6; 10 nucleotides match TRBD1. TRBV23-1 is marked as an open reading frame, function uncertain. The CDR3 spans 17 residues. The trim removed 8 bases at V and 0 bases at J, leaving 7 bases unmatched. CDR3 sequence: CASFRGQGLSGANVLTF. CDR3 coding DNA: TGCGCCAGCTTTCGGGGACAGGGGCTCTCTGGGGCCAACGTCCTGACTTTC.

The chain has TRBV21-1 and TRBJ2-5; the table's D call TRBD1 went unverified against the DNA. TRBV21-1 is given as a pseudogene. The CDR3 is 22 residues long. Here the CDR3 DNA reads TGTGCCAGCAGCAGACTCAAGAAAGGAACGCAGGTCGGAGCAGGGGGCGAAGAGACCCAGTACTTC. It specifies CASSRLKKGTQVGAGGEETQYF.

This chain uses TRBV4-2 with TRBJ2-3; 9 nucleotides line up with TRBD2. CDR1 is LGHNA and CDR2 is YNFKEQ in the germline V gene. J lost 3 bases, V lost 3 bases, and 4 bases had no gene match. The CDR3 covers 15 residues. This CDR3 reads CASSQPGLATDTQYF. CDR3 sequence (DNA): TGTGCCAGCAGCCAGCCGGGACTAGCTACAGATACGCAGTATTTT.

The CDR3 sequence: CASSSLISGRKLSGANVLTF. The CDR3 DNA reads TGTGCCAGCAGTTCTCTAATCAGCGGGAGGAAACTGTCTGGGGCCAACGTCCTGACTTTC. The V and J genes are TRBV28 and TRBJ2-6; 9 bases line up with TRBD2. Germline trimming cut 4 bases from V and 1 base from J; bases unmatched to any gene: 14. The CDR3 is made up of 20 amino acids. CDR1 and CDR2 from the germline V gene are MDHEN and SYDVKM.

CDR3: CASSPPNTDTQYF. Written as DNA, the CDR3 is TGTGCCAGCAGTCCCCCAAACACAGATACGCAGTATTTT. This chain links TRBV6-5 with TRBJ2-3; D is undetermined. The CDR3 has 13 residues. V was pared by 5 bases and J by 2 bases, with 8 bases between. Germline CDR1 MNHEY, CDR2 SVGAGI.

V is TRBV19 and J is TRBJ2-7; 9 bases are shared with TRBD2. This CDR3 is 16 amino acids long. V was pared by 3 bases and J by 5 bases, with 11 bases of the junction left unmatched. Germline CDR1 and CDR2: LNHDA and SQIVND (reference sequence). CDR3 coding DNA: TGTGCCAGTAGTATTCTAGCGGGAAGCGGGGAAAACGAGCAGTACTTC. It is translated as CASSILAGSGENEQYF.

The rearrangement uses TRBV7-5 and TRBJ2-5; TRBD1, the table's D call, was not compared with the DNA. TRBV7-5 is deemed a pseudogene. The CDR3 contains 16 residues. CDR3 residues: CARSLGDRGDQETQYF. For the CDR3, the DNA is TGTGCCAGAAGCCTAGGGGACAGGGGGGATCAAGAGACCCAGTACTTC.

This chain connects TRBV4-2 to TRBJ2-7; 10 nucleotides line up with TRBD2. The CDR3 covers 18 residues. The junction had 11 bases not matched to a gene; V was cut back by 0 bases and J by 3 bases. Germline V lookup: CDR1 LGHNA, CDR2 YNFKEQ. This CDR3 reads CASSQEPRLAGGGYEQYF. The CDR3 DNA sequence: TGTGCCAGCAGCCAAGAACCTCGCTTAGCGGGAGGCGGCTACGAGCAGTACTTC.

In DNA, the CDR3 is TGTGCCAGCCAGGAACAGGTCGGTAGGAGAGCTTTCTTT. It is translated as CASQEQVGRRAFF. The rearrangement links TRBV6-5 to TRBJ1-1, with a weak D call TRBD1 (5 bases). The V end was cut by 8 bases, the J end by 10 bases, with 20 bases between. Germline CDR1 is MNHEY and CDR2 is SVGAGI. The CDR3 has 13 amino acids.

In its sample, this clone was seen a few times. The junction departs from the called germline gene at one end, perhaps through a read error. CDR3 DNA: TGTGCTAGCAGCTTAGTAGGCGCGGGTAATGAGCAGTTCTTC. Translation: CASSLVGAGNEQFF. The chain has TRBV7-7 and TRBJ2-1, with D perhaps matching TRBD2 (5 bases). Germline V gene lookup returns CDR1 SSHAT and CDR2 FNYEAQ (reference sequence). This CDR3 is built from 14 residues.

This clone was seen once. The chain combines TRBV18 with TRBJ2-7; D remains ambiguous. The CDR3 is 12 amino acids. Per germline, CDR1 KGHSH and CDR2 LQKENI. V gave up 2 bases and J gave up 2 bases, with 4 bases separating them. CDR3 sequence: CASSPDTYEQYF. Written as DNA, the CDR3 is TGTGCCAGCTCACCAGACACCTACGAGCAGTACTTC.

The chain employs TRBV7-8 and TRBJ1-4, with unresolved D. This CDR3 contains 19 residues. Germline loops: CDR1 SGHVS, CDR2 FQNEAQ. Trimming took 5 bases from V and 0 from J, leaving 22 bases between them. The CDR3, as DNA: TGTGCCAGCAGCGTAACTCTCCTAACAGAGCTTGCAACTAATGAAAAACTGTTTTTT. Its protein product is CASSVTLLTELATNEKLFF.

The chain is built from TRBV19 and TRBJ2-3; 10 bases fit TRBD2. V dropped 3 bases and J dropped 8; count of bases not matched to a gene: 14. Germline V gene data show CDR1 as LNHDA and CDR2 as SQIVND (reference sequence). The CDR3 contains 17 residues. The CDR3 nucleotides read TGTGCCAGTAGTATTCGTTCGGTTTGGCTAGCGGGAGCTACGCAGTATTTT. Translated: CASSIRSVWLAGATQYF.

The CDR3 sequence is CASSEGGREKLFF. The CDR3 DNA reads TGTGCCAGCAGTGAAGGAGGTCGTGAAAAACTGTTTTTT. V usage is TRBV25-1 and J usage is TRBJ1-4; D unclear. The CDR3 contains 13 residues. V was trimmed by 2 bases and J by 7 bases, leaving 8 bases between them. CDR1 is MGHDK, CDR2 SYGVNS, per germline.

V is TRBV6-5 and J is TRBJ2-3, with a weak D call TRBD2 (6 bases). The CDR3 totals 15 residues. V lost 0 bases to trimming and J lost 3 bases, with 10 bases between them. CDR1 is MNHEY and CDR2 is SVGAGI in the germline V gene. The CDR3 DNA reads as TGTGCCAGCAGTTACTCCCCGGGAGATACAGATACGCAGTATTTT. This encodes CASSYSPGDTDTQYF.

V and J are TRBV7-6 and TRBJ2-3, with D perhaps matching TRBD2 (5 bases). In germline, CDR1 is SGHVS, CDR2 FNYEAQ. This CDR3 spans 16 amino acids. V dropped 0 bases and J dropped 7 bases, with 17 bases sitting between them. This CDR3 is CASSLAQGGTLNTQYF. The CDR3 nucleotides are TGTGCCAGCAGCTTAGCCCAAGGAGGTACCTTGAATACGCAGTATTTT. Using reference TRBV7-6 and TRBJ2-3 for the parts outside the CDR3, the full variable domain is GAGVSQSPRYKVTKRGQDVALRCDPISGHVSLYWYRQALGQGPEFLTYFNYEAQQDKSGLPNDRFSAERPEGSISTLTIQRTEQRDSAMYRCASSLAQGGTLNTQYFGPGTRLTVL.

The CDR3 is CSVERVNYGYTF. Here the CDR3 DNA reads TGCAGCGTTGAGAGGGTTAACTATGGCTACACCTTC. V gene TRBV29-1 combines with J gene TRBJ1-2; D is unresolved. The CDR3 consists of 12 residues. The V end was cut by 3 bases, the J end by 1 base, with 6 bases between. CDR1 SQVTM and CDR2 ANQGSEA come from the germline V gene. Supplemented by reference TRBV29-1 and TRBJ1-2, the full variable domain reads SAVISQKPSRDICQRGTSLTIQCQVDSQVTMMFWYRQQPGQSLTLIATANQGSEATYESGFVIDKFPISRPNLTFSTLTVSNMSPEDSSIYLCSVERVNYGYTFGSGTRLTVV.

This clone has a handful of counts. The rearrangement joins TRBV5-8 to TRBJ2-7; 7 bases fit TRBD1. V lost 5 bases and J lost 4; bases outside the gene matches: 6. The CDR3 consists of 13 residues. CDR1 and CDR2 from the germline V gene are SGHTS and YDEGEE. CDR3 loop: CASRRTGTYEQYF. CDR3 DNA: TGTGCCAGCAGGAGGACAGGAACATACGAGCAGTACTTC.

The chain links TRBV13 to TRBJ2-7, with D perhaps TRBD1 (5 bases). The CDR3 has 14 residues. Germline V gives CDR1 PRHDT, CDR2 FYEKMQ (reference sequence). V was clipped by 3 bases and J by 6 bases, with 15 bases between them. The CDR3 here is CASSFSQGSTEQYF. DNA of the CDR3: TGTGCCAGCAGCTTCAGTCAGGGAAGCACCGAGCAGTACTTC.

This sequence joins TRBV9 and TRBJ2-1, with 7 bases fitting TRBD2. Germline lookup yields CDR1 SGDLS and CDR2 YYNGEE. After removal of 4 bases from V and 6 bases from J, the junction contained 7 bases not matched to a gene. The CDR3 has 14 amino acids. The CDR3 bases are TGTGCCAGCAGCCCGCGGGACTATCGCAATGAGCAGTTCTTC. Encoded protein: CASSPRDYRNEQFF.

The CDR3 sequence: CASSFGQGLETQYF. Written as DNA, the CDR3 is TGTGCCAGCAGCTTCGGACAGGGTTTAGAGACCCAGTACTTC. The chain employs TRBV5-6 and TRBJ2-5, with 8 nucleotides matching TRBD1. Germline loops: CDR1 SGHDT, CDR2 YYEEEE. The CDR3 spans 14 residues. V was clipped by 2 bases and J by 4 bases; unmatched bases: 4.

J is TRBJ2-2 and V is TRBV7-3; D ambiguous. Germline loops: CDR1 SGHTA, CDR2 FQGTGA. The CDR3 sequence is 15 residues long. The germline V and J ends were trimmed by 5 bases and 2 bases, with 12 bases remaining between them. The CDR3 is CASSPTLSNTGELFF. As DNA, the CDR3 is TGTGCCAGCAGCCCCACTCTGTCTAACACCGGGGAGCTGTTTTTT.

The rearrangement links TRBV6-1 to TRBJ2-7; 8 positions agree with TRBD2. CDR1 and CDR2 from the germline V gene are MNHNS and SASEGT. The trim removed 8 bases at V and 7 bases at J, leaving 16 bases unmatched. The CDR3 runs 15 residues. The CDR3 protein is CASQRESGREREQYF. The DNA of the CDR3 is TGTGCCAGCCAGCGGGAGAGCGGGAGAGAACGGGAGCAGTACTTC.

This chain links TRBV7-3 with TRBJ2-1; possibly TRBD2 for D (6 bases). CDR3 length: 16 amino acids. Germline V gene lookup returns CDR1 SGHTA and CDR2 FQGTGA. The V end was cut by 5 bases, the J end by 8 bases, with 22 bases between. The CDR3 is CASSLSEGGIFDEQFF. CDR3 nucleotides: TGTGCCAGCAGCCTTTCTGAGGGCGGGATCTTCGATGAGCAGTTCTTC. Variable domain in full (rest from reference TRBV7-3 and TRBJ2-1): GAGVSQTPSNKVTEKGKYVELRCDPISGHTALYWYRQSLGQGPEFLIYFQGTGAADDSGLPNDRFFAVRPEGSVSTLKIQRTERGDSAVYLCASSLSEGGIFDEQFFGPGTRLTVL.

J is TRBJ2-5 and V is TRBV9; D might be TRBD2 (5 bases). This CDR3 spans 13 amino acids. Trimming pared 4 bases from V and 5 bases from J, leaving 12 bases between. Germline V gives CDR1 SGDLS, CDR2 YYNGEE. This CDR3 is CASSTGVWETQYF. The CDR3 nucleotides are TGTGCCAGCAGCACCGGGGTCTGGGAGACCCAGTACTTC.

The chain links TRBV28 to TRBJ2-7; 10 nucleotides agree with TRBD2. From germline, CDR1 is MDHEN and CDR2 SYDVKM. The junction had 5 bases not matched to a gene; V was cut back by 6 bases and J by 3 bases. The CDR3 loop spans 14 amino acids. CDR3 DNA: TGTGCCAGCAGCCTAGCGGGAGAAATCTACGAGCAGTACTTC. Translating it yields CASSLAGEIYEQYF.

This clone was seen more than once but under ten times. This chain connects TRBV10-3 to TRBJ2-7; the match to TRBD2 covers 8 bases. The germline gives CDR1 ENHRY, CDR2 SYGVKD. V dropped 10 bases and J dropped 9; count of bases not matched to a gene: 11. The CDR3 extends over 12 amino acids. CDR3 amino acids: CATEGWTSSQYF. The CDR3 DNA reads as TGTGCCACGGAGGGATGGACTAGCTCGCAGTACTTC.